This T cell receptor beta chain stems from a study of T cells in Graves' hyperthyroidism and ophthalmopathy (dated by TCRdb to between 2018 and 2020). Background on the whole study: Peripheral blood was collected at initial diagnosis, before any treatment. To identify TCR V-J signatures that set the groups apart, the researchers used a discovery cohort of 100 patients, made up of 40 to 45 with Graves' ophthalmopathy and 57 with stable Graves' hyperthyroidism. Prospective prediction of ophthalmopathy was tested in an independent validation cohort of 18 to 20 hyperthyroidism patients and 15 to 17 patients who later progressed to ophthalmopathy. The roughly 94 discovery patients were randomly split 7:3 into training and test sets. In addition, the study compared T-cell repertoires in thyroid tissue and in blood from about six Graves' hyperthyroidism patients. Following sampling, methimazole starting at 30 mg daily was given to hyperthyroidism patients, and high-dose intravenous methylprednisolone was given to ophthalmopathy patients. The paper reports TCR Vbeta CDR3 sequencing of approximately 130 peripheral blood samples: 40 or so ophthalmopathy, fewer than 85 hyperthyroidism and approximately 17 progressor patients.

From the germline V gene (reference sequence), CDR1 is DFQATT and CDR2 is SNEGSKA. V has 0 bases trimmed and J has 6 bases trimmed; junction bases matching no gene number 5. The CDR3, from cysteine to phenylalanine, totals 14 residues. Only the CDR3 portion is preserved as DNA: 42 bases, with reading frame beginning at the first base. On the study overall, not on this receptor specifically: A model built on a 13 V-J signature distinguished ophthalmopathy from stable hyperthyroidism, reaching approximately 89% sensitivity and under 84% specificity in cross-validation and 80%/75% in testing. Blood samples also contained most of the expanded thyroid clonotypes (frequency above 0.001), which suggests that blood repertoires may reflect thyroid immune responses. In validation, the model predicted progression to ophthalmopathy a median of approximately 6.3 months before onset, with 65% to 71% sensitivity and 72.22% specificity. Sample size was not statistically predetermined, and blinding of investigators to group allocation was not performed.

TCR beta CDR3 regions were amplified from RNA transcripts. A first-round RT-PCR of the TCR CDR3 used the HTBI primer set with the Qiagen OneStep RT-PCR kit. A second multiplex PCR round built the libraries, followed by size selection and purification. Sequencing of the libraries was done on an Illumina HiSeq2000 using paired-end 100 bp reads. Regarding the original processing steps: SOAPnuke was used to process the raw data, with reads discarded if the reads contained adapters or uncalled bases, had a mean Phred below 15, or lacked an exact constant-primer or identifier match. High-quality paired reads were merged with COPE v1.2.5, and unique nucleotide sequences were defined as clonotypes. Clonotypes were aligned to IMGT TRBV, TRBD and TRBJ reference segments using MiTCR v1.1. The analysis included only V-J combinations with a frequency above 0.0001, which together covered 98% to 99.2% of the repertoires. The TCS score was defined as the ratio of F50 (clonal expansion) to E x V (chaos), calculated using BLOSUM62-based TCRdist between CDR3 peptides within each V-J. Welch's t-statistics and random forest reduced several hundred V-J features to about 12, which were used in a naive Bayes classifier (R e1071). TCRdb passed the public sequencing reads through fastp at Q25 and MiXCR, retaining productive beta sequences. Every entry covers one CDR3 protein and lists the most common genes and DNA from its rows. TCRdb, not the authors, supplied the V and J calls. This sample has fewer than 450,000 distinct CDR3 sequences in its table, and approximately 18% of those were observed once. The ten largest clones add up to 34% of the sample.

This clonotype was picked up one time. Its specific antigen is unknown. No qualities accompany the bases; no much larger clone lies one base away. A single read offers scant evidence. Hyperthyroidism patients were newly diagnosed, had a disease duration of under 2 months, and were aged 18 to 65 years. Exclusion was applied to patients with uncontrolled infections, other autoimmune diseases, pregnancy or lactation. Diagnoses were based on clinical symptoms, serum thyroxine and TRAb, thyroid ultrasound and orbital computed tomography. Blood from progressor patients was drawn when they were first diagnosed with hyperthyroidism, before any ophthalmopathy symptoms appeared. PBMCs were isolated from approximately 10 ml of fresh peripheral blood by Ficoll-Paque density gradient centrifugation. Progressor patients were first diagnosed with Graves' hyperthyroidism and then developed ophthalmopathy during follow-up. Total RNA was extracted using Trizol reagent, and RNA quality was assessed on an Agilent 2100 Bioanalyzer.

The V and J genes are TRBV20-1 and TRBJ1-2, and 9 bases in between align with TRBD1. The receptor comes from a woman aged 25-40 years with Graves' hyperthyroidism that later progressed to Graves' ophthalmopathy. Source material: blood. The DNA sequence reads TGCAGTGCTAGAGATCTTAGGACAGGGGATGGCTACACCTTC. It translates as CSARDLRTGDGYTF.